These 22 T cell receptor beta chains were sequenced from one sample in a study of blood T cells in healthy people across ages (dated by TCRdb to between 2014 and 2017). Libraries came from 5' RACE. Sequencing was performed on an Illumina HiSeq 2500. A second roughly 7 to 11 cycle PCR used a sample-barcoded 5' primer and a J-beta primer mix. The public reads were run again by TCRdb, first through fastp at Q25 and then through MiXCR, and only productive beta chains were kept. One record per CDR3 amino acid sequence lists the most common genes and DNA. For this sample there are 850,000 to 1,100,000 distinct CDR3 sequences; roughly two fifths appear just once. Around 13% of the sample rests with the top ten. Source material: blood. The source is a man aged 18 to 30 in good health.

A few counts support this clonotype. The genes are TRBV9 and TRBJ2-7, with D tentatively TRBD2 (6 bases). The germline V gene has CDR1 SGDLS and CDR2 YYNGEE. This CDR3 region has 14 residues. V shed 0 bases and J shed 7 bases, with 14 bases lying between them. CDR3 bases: TGTGCCAGCAGCGTAGTAGCGGTCTACAATGAGCAGTACTTC. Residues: CASSVVAVYNEQYF.

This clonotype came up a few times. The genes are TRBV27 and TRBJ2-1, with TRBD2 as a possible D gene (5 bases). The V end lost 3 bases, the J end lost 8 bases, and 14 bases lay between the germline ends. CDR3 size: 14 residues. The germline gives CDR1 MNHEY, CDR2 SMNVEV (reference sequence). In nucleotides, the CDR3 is TGTGCCAGCAGTTTGAAGGGAGAGGGAGATGAGCAGTTCTTC. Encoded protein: CASSLKGEGDEQFF.

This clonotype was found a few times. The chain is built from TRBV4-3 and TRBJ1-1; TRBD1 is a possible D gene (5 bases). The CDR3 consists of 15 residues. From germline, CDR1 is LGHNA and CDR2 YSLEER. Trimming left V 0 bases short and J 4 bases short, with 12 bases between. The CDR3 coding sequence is TGCGCCAGCAGCCAAGATCCGCAGGGCGGCACTGAAGCTTTCTTT. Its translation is CASSQDPQGGTEAFF.

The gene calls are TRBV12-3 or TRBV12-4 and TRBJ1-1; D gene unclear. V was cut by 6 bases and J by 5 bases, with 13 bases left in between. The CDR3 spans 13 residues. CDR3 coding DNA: TGTGCCAGCAGCCCCCCTCAGGAGACTGAAGCTTTCTTT. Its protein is CASSPPQETEAFF.

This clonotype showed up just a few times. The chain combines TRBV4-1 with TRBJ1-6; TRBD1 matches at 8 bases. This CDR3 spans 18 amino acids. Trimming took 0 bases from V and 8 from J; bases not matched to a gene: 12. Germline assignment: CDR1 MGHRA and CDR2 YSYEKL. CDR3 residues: CASSQEPLGQGMDSPLHF. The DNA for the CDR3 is TGCGCCAGCAGCCAAGAGCCCCTCGGACAGGGAATGGATTCACCCCTCCACTTT.

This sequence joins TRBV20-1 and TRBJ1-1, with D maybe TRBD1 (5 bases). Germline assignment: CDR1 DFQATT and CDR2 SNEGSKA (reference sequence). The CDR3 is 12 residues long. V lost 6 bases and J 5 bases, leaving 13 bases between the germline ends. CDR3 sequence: CSAGGAGTEAFF. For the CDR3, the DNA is TGCAGTGCGGGGGGTGCTGGTACTGAAGCTTTCTTT.

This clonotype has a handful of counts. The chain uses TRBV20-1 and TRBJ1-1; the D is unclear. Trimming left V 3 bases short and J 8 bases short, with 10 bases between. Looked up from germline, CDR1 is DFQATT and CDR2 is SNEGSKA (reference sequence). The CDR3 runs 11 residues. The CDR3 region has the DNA TGCAGTGCTAGCGGAGCAGAAGAAGCTTTCTTT. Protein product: CSASGAEEAFF.

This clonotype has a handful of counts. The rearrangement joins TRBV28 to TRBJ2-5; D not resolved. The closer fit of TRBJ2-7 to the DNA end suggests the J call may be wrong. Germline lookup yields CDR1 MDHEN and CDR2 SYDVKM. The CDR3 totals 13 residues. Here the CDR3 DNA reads TGTGCCAGTGGGCGGATACCCCCCTACGAGCAGTACTTC. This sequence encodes CASGRIPPYEQYF.

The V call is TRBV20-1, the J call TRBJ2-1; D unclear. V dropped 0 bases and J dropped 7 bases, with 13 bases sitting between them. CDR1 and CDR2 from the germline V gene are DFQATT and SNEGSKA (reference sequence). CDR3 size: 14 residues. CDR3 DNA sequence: TGCAGTGCTAGAGAGGGCCCATGGTCAAATGAGCAGTTCTTC. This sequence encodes CSAREGPWSNEQFF.

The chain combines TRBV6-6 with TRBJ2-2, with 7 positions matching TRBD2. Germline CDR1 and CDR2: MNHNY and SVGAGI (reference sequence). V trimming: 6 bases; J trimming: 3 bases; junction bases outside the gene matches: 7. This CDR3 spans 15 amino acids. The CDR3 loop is CASRSGTGDTGELFF. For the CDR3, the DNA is TGTGCCAGCAGGAGCGGGACCGGGGACACCGGGGAGCTGTTTTTT.

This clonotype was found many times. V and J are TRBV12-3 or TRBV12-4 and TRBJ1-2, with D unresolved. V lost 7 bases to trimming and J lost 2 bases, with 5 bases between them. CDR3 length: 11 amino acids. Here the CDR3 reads CASTKNYGYTF. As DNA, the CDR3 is TGTGCCAGCACCAAGAACTATGGCTACACCTTC.

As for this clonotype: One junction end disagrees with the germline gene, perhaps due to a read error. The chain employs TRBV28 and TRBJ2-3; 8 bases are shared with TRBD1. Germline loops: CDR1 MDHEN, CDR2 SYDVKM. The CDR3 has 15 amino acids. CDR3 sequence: CASSFPDRVKDAQYF. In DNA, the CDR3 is TGTGCCAGCAGTTTCCCGGACAGGGTGAAAGATGCGCAGTATTTT. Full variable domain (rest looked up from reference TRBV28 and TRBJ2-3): DVKVTQSSRYLVKRTGEKVFLECVQDMDHENMFWYRQDPGLGLRLIYFSYDVKMKEKGDIPEGYSVSREKKERFSLILESASTNQTSMYLCASSFPDRVKDAQYFGPGTRLTVL.

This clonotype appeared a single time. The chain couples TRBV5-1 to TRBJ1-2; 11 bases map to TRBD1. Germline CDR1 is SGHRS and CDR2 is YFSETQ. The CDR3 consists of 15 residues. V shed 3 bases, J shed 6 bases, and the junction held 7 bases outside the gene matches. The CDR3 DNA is TGCGCCAGCAGCTCGGACAGGGGGCCAAGCGATGGCTACACCTTC. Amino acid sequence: CASSSDRGPSDGYTF.

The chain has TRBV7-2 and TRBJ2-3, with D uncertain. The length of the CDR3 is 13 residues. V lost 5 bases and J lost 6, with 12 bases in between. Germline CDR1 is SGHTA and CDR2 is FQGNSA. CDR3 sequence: CASSLAKPDTQYF. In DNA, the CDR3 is TGTGCCAGCAGCCTCGCAAAGCCCGATACGCAGTATTTT.

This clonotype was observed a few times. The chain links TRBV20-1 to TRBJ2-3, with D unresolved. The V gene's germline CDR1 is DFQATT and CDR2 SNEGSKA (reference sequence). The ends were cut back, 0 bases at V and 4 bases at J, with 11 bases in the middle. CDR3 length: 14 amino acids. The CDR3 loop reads CSARDPKGPDTQYF. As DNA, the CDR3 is TGCAGTGCTAGAGACCCCAAGGGCCCAGATACGCAGTATTTT.

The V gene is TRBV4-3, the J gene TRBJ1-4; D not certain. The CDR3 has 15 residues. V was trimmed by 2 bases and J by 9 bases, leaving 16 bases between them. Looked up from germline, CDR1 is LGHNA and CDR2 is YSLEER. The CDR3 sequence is CASSQSSGRRQKLFF. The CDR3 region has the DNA TGCGCCAGCAGCCAATCGTCCGGCCGAAGGCAAAAACTGTTTTTT.

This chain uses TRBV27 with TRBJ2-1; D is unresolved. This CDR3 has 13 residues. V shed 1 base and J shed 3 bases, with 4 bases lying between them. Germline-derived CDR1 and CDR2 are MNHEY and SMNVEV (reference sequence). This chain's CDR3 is CASSLLGYNEQFF. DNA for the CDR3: TGTGCCAGCAGTTTATTAGGCTACAATGAGCAGTTCTTC.

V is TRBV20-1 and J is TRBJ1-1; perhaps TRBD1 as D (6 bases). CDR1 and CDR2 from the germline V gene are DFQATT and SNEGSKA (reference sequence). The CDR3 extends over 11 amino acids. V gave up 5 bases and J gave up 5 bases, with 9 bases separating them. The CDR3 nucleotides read TGCAGTGCTCTCAGGGGAACTGAAGCTTTCTTT. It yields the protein CSALRGTEAFF.

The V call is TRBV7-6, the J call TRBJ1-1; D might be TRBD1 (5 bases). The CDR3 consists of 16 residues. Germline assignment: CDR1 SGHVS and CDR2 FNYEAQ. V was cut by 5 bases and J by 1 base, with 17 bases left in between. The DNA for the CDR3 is TGTGCCAGCAGCCCGGCACAGGCGGGATCGAACACTGAAGCTTTCTTT. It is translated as CASSPAQAGSNTEAFF. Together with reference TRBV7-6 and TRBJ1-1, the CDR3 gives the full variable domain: GAGVSQSPRYKVTKRGQDVALRCDPISGHVSLYWYRQALGQGPEFLTYFNYEAQQDKSGLPNDRFSAERPEGSISTLTIQRTEQRDSAMYRCASSPAQAGSNTEAFFGQGTRLTVV.

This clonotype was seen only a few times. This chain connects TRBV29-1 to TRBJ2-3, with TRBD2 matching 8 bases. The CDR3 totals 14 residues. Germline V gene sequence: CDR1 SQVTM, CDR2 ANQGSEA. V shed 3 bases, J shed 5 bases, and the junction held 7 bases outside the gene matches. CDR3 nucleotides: TGCAGCGTTGAGCTTAGCGGGGTTGTAGATACGCAGTATTTT. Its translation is CSVELSGVVDTQYF.

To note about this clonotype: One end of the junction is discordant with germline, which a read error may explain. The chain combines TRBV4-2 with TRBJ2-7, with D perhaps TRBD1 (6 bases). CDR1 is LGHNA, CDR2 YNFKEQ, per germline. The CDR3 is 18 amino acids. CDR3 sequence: CASSQDGHTGTLSYKQYF. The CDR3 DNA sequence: TGTGCCAGCAGCCAAGATGGTCATACTGGGACACTATCCTACAAGCAGTACTTC.

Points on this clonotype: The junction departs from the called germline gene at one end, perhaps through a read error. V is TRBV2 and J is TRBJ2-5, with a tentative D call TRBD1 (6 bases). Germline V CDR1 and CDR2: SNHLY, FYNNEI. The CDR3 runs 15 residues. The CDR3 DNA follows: TGTGTCAGCAGTGACCCTCCCGCAGGGGAAGAGACCCAGTACTTC. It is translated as CVSSDPPAGEETQYF.